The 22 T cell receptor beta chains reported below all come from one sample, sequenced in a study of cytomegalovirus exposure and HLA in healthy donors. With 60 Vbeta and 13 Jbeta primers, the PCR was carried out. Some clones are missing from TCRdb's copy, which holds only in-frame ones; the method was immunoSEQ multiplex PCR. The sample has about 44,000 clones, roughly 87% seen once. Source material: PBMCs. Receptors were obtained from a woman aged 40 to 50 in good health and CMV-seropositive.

CDR3 bases: TGTGCCAGTAGTATAGTGGGGACACTCTCCTACGAGCAGTACTTC. This sequence encodes CASSIVGTLSYEQYF. The genes are TRBV19 and TRBJ2-7; D possibly corresponds to TRBD1 (6 bases). V lost 1 base and J lost 0, with 10 bases in between. The CDR3 covers 15 residues. Germline CDR1 reads LNHDA; CDR2 reads SQIVND (reference sequence).

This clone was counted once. Here the CDR3 DNA reads TGTGCCAGCAGTGCTTTAATCGGCAGGTCTAATGAAAAACTGTTTTTT. The encoded protein is CASSALIGRSNEKLFF. V and J are TRBV6-1 and TRBJ1-4; no clear D gene. The CDR3 totals 16 residues. Germline assignment: CDR1 MNHNS and CDR2 SASEGT. V was clipped by 4 bases and J by 3 bases, with 15 bases between them.

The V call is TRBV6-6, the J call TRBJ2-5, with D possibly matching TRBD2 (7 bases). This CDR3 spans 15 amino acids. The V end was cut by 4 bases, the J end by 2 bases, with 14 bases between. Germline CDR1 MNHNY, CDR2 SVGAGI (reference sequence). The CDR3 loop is CASSSGGGQQETQYF. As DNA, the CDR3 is TGTGCCAGCAGTTCGGGGGGCGGGCAACAAGAGACCCAGTACTTC.

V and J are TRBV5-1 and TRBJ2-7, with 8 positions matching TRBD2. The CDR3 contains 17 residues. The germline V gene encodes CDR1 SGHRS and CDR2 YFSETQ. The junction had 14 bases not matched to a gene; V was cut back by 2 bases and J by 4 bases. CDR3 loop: CASSFLGGRNSLYEQYF. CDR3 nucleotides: TGCGCCAGCAGCTTCTTGGGCGGGAGGAACTCATTATACGAGCAGTACTTC.

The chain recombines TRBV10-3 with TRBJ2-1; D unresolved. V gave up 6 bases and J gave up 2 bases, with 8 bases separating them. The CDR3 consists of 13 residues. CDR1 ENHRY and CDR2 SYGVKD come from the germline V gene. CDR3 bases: TGTGCCATCAGCGAGACACCCTACAATGAGCAGTTCTTC. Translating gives CAISETPYNEQFF.

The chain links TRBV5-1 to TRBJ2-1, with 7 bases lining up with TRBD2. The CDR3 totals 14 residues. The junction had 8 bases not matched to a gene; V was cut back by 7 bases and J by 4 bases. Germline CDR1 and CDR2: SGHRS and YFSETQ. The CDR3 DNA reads TGCGCCAGCGGTCCGGGGGGACCTTACAATGAGCAGTTCTTC. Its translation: CASGPGGPYNEQFF.

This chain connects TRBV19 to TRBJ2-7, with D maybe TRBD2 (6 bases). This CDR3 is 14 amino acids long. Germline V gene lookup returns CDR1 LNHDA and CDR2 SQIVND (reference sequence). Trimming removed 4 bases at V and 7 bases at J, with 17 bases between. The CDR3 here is CASSNELFAGEQYF. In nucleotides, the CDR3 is TGTGCCAGTAGTAACGAACTGTTCGCGGGGGAGCAGTACTTC.

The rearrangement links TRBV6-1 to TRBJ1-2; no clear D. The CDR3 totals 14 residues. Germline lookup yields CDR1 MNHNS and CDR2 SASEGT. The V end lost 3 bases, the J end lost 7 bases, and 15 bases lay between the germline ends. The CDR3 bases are TGTGCCAGCAGTGAGTCGGACTACGTTGGTGGCTACACCTTC. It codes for CASSESDYVGGYTF.

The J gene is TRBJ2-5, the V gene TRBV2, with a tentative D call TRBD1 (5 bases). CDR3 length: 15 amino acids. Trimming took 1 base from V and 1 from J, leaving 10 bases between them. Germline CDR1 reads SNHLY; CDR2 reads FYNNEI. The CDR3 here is CASSEGAGIQETQYF. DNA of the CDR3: TGTGCCAGCAGTGAAGGGGCAGGGATCCAAGAGACCCAGTACTTC.

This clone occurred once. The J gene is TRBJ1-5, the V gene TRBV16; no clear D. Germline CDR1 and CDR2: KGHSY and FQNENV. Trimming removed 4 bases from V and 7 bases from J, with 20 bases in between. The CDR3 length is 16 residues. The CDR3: CASSPRAGGGGQPQHF. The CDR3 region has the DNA TGTGCCAGCAGCCCAAGGGCGGGCGGAGGTGGGCAGCCCCAGCATTTT.

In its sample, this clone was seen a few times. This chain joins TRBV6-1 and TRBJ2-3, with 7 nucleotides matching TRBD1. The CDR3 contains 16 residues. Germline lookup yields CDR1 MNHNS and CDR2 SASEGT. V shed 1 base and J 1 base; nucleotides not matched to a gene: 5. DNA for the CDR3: TGTGCCAGCAGTGAAGGATCCGGACAGGGCACAGATACGCAGTATTTT. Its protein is CASSEGSGQGTDTQYF.

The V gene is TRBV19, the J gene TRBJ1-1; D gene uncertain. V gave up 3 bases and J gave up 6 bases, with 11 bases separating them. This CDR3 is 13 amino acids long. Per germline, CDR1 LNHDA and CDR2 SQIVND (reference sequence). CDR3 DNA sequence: TGTGCCAGTAGTATGGGGAGGGATTCTGAAGCTTTCTTT. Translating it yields CASSMGRDSEAFF.

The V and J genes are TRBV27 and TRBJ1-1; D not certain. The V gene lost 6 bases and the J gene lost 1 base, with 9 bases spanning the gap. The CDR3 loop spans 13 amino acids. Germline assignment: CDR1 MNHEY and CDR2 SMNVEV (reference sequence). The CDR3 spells CASRPIENTEAFF. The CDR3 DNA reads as TGTGCCAGCAGACCTATCGAGAACACTGAAGCTTTCTTT.

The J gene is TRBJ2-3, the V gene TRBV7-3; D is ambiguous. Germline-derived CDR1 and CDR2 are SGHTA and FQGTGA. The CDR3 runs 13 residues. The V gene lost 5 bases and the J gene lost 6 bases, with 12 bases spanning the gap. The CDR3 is CASSLIQTDTQYF. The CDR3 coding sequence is TGTGCCAGCAGCCTGATACAGACGGATACGCAGTATTTT.

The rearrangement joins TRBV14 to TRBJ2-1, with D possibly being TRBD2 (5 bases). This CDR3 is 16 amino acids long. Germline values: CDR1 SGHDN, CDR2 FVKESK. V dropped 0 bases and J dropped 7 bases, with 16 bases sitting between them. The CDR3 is CASSQEAGIRSNEQFF. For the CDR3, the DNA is TGTGCCAGCAGCCAAGAGGCCGGGATCAGGTCTAATGAGCAGTTCTTC.

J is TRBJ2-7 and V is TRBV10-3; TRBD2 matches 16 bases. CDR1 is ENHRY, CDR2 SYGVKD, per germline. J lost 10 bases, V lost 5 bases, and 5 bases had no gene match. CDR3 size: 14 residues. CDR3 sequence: CAISPGTSGGAQYF. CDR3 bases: TGTGCCATCAGTCCCGGGACTAGCGGGGGGGCCCAGTACTTC.

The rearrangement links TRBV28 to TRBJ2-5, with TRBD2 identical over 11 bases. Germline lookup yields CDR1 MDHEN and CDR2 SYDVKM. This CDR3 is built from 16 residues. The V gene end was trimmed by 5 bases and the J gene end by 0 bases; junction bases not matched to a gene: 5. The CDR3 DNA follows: TGTGCCAGCAGTCCCTCGGGACTAGCGGACCAAGAGACCCAGTACTTC. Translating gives CASSPSGLADQETQYF.

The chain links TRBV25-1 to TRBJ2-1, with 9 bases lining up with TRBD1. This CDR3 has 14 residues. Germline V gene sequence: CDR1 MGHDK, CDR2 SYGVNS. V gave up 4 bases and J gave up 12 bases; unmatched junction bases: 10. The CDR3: CASSGTGTGIMQFF. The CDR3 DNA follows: TGTGCCAGCAGTGGAACCGGGACAGGGATCATGCAGTTCTTC.

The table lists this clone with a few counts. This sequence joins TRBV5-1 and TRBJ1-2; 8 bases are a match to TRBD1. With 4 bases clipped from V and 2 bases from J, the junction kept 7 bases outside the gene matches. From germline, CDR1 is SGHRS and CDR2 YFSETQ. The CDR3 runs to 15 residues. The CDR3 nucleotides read TGCGCCAGCAGCCGGGGACAGGCGCCGAACTATGGCTACACCTTC. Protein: CASSRGQAPNYGYTF.

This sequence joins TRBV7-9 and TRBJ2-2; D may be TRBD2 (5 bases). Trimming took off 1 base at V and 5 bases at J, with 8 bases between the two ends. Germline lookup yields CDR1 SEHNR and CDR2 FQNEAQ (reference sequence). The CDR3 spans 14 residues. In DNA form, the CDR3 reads TGTGCCAGCAGCTTAGTAGAGGGTACCGGGGAGCTGTTTTTT. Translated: CASSLVEGTGELFF.

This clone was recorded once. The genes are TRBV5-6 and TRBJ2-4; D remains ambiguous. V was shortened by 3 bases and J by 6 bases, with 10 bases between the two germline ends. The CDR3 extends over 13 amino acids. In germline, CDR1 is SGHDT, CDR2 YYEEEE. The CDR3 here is CASSYDSSNIQYF. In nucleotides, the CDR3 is TGTGCCAGCAGCTATGACTCCTCAAACATTCAGTACTTC. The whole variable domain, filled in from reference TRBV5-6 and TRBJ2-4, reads DAGVTQSPTHLIKTRGQQVTLRCSPKSGHDTVSWYQQALGQGPQFIFQYYEEEERQRGNFPDRFSGHQFPNYSSELNVNALLLGDSALYLCASSYDSSNIQYFGAGTRLSVL.

CDR3 protein: CASTPGSSYEQYF. The DNA for the CDR3 is TGTGCCAGCACCCCGGGGAGCTCCTACGAGCAGTACTTC. This chain links TRBV7-9 with TRBJ2-7; D might be TRBD2 (5 bases). Germline CDR1 SEHNR, CDR2 FQNEAQ (reference sequence). This CDR3 has 13 residues. V shed 7 bases and J shed 0 bases, with 10 bases lying between them.